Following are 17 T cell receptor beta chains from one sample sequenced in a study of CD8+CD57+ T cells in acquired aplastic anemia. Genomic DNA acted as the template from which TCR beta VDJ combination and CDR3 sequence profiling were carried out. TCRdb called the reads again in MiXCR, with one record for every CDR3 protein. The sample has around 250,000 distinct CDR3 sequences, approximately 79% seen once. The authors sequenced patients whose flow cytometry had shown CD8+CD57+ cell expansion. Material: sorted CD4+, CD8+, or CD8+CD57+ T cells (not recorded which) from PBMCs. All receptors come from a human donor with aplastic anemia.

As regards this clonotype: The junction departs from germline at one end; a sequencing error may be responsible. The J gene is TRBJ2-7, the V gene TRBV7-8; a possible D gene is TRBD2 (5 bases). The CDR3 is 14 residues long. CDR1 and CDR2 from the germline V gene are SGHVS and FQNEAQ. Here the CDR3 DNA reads TGTGCCAGCAGCATAGCTGGAGGTCCCTATGAGCAGTACTTC. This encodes CASSIAGGPYEQYF.

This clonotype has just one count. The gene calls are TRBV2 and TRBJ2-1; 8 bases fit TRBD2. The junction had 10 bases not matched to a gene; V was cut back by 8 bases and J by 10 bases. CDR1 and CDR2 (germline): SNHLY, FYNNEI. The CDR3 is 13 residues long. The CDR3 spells CASGLGGGYEQFF. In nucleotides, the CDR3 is TGTGCCAGCGGTCTCGGGGGGGGCTACGAGCAGTTCTTC.

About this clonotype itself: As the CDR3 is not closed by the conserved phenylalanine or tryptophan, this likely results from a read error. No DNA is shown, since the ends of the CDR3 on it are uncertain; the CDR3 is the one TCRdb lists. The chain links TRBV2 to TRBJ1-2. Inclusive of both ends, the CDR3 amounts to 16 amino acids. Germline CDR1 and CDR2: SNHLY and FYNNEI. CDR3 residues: CASSEEGGGAYEQYFV.

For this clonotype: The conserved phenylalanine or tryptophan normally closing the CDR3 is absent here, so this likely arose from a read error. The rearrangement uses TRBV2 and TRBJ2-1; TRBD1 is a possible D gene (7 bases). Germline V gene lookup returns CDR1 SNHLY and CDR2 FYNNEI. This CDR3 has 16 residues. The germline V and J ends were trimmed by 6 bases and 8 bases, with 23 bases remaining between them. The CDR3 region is CASSQGGRNGQDEQFC. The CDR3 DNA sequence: TGTGCCAGCAGCCAGGGGGGCAGAAATGGTCAGGATGAGCAGTTCTGC.

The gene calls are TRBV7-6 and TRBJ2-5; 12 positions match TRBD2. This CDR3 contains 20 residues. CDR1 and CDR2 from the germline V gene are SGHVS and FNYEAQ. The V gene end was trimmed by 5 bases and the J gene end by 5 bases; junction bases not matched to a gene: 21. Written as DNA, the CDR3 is TGTGCCAGCAGCCTCTACCAGCCTAGCGGGGGGGTCCCGGCTTTGGAGACCCAGTACTTC. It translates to CASSLYQPSGGVPALETQYF. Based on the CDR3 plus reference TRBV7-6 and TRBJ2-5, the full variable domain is GAGVSQSPRYKVTKRGQDVALRCDPISGHVSLYWYRQALGQGPEFLTYFNYEAQQDKSGLPNDRFSAERPEGSISTLTIQRTEQRDSAMYRCASSLYQPSGGVPALETQYFGPGTRLLVL.

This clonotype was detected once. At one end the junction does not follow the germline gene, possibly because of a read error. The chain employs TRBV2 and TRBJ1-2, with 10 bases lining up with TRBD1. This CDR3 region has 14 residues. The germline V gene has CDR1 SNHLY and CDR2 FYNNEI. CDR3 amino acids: CASGDRGTDTHYFF. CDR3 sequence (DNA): TGTGCCAGCGGGGACAGGGGCACGGATACGCACTACTTTTTC.

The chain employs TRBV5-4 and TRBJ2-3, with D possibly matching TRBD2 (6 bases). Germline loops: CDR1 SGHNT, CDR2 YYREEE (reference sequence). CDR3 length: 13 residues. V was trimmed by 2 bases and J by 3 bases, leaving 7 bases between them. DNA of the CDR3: TGTGCCAGCAGCTTTGGGACTACAGATACGCAGTATTTT. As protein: CASSFGTTDTQYF.

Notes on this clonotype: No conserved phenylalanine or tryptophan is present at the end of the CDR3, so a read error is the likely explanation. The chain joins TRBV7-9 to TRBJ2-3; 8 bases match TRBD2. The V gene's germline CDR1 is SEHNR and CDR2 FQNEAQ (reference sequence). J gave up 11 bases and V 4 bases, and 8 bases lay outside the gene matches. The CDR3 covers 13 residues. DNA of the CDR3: TGTGCCAGCAGCTACGAGGGAAGCGGGGGGCAGTATGAG. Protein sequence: CASSYEGSGGQYE.

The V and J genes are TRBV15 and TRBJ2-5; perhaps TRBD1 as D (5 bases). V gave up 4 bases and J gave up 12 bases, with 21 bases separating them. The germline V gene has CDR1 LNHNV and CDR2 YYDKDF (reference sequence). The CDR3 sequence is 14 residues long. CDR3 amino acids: CATSIGSDQETEYF. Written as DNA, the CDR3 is TGTGCCACCAGCATCGGGTCAGACCAAGAGACAGAGTACTTC.

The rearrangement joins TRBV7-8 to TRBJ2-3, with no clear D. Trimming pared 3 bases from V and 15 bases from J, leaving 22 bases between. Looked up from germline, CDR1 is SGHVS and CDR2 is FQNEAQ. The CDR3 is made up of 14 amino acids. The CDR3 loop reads CASSFHPDPDTLYF. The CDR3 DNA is TGTGCCAGCAGCTTTCATCCAGATCCCGATACCCTTTATTTT.

CDR3 DNA sequence: TGTGCCAGCAGCTTAGAAGCGCGCGACTACAATGAGCAGTTCTTC. As protein: CASSLEARDYNEQFF. V and J are TRBV11-3 and TRBJ2-1; D is ambiguous. Germline CDR1 reads SGHNT; CDR2 reads YENEEA. The ends were cut back, 0 bases at V and 3 bases at J, with 9 bases in the middle. The CDR3 is 15 residues long.

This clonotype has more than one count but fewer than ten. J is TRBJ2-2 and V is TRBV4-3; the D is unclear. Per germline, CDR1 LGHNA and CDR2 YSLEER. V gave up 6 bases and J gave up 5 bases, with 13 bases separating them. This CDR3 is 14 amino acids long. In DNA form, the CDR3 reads TGCGCCAGCAGTGATCCCACCGCTACCGGGGAGCTGTTTTTT. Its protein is CASSDPTATGELFF.

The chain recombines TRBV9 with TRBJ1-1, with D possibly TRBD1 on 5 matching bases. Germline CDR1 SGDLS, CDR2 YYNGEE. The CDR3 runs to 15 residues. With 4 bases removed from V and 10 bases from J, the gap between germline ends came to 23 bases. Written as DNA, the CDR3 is TGTGCCAGCAGCTTAGGTACTACAGGAAACAATACAGCTTTCTTT. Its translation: CASSLGTTGNNTAFF.

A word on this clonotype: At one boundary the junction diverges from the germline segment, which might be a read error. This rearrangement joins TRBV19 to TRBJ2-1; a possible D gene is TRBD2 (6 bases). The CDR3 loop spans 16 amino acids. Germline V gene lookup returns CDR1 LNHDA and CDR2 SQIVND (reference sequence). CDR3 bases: TGTGCCAGCAGTTTAACTAACCGGGGGTACTATAATGAGCTGTTCTTC. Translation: CASSLTNRGYYNELFF.

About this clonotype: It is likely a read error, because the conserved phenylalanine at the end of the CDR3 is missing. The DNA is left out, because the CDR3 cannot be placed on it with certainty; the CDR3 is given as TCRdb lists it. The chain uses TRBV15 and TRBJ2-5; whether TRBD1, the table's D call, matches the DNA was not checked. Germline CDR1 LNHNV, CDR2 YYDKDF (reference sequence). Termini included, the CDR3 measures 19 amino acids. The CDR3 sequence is CATSRYRGPSVDYDYTFGS.

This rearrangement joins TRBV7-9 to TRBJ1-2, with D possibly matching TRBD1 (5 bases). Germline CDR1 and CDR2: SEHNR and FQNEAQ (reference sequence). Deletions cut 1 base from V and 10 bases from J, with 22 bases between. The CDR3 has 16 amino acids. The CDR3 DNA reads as TGTGCCAGCAGCTTAGAGAGTAGCTACGGGGCCAACGTCTACACCTTC. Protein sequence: CASSLESSYGANVYTF.

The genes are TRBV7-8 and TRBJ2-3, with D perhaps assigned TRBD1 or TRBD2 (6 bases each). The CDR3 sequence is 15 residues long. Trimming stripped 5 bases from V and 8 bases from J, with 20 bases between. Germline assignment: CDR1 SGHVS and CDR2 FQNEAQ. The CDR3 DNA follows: TGTGCCAGCAGCCTCGGTCCCGGGGGCGAAGCTACGCAGTATTTT. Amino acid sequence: CASSLGPGGEATQYF.